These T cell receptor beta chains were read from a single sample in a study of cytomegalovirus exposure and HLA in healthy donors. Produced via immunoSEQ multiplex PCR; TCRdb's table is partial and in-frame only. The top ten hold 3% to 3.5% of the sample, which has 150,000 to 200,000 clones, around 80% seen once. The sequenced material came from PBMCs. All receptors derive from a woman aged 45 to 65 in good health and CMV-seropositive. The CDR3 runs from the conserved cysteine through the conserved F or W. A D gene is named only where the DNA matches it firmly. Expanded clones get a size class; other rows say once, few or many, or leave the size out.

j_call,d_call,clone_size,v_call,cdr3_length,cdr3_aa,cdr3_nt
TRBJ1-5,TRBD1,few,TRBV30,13,CAWSGTGYQPQHF,TGTGCCTGGAGTGGGACAGGTTATCAGCCCCAGCATTTT
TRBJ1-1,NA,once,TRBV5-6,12,CASSYSGLEAFF,TGTGCCAGCAGCTATAGCGGGTTGGAAGCTTTCTTT
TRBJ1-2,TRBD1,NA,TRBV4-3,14,CASSQDRQGLGYTF,TGCGCCAGCAGCCAAGATCGACAGGGGTTGGGCTACACCTTC
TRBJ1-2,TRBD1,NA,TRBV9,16,CASSANQGAGRYGYTF,TGTGCCAGCAGCGCGAATCAGGGGGCTGGGAGATATGGCTACACCTTC
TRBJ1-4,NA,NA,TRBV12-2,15,CASRSPSRGNEKLFF,TGTGCAAGTCGCTCCCCCAGCCGGGGGAATGAAAAACTGTTTTTT
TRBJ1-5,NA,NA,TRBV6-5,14,CASTSRQGNQPQHF,TGTGCCAGCACCTCTAGACAGGGCAATCAGCCCCAGCATTTT
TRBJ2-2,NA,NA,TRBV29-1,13,CSVDGLNTGELFF,TGCAGCGTTGACGGACTAAACACCGGGGAGCTGTTTTTT
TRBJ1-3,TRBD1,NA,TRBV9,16,CASSVDRTGIGNTIYF,TGTGCCAGCAGCGTAGACAGGACAGGAATCGGGAACACCATATATTTT
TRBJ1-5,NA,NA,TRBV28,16,CASRGPGGTGNQPQHF,TGTGCCAGCAGGGGGCCGGGGGGAACTGGCAATCAGCCCCAGCATTTT
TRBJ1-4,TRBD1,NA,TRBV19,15,CASSAGQGATEKLFF,TGTGCCAGTAGTGCCGGACAGGGGGCAACCGAAAAACTGTTTTTT
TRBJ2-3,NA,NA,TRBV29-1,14,CSVETGEMTDTQYF,TGCAGCGTTGAAACCGGGGAGATGACAGATACGCAGTATTTT
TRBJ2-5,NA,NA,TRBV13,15,CASSLGRTGMETQYF,TGTGCCAGCAGCTTAGGTAGGACTGGCATGGAGACCCAGTACTTC
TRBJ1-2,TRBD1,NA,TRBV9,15,CASSEGDSHNYGYTF,TGTGCCAGCAGCGAGGGGGACAGCCATAACTATGGCTACACCTTC
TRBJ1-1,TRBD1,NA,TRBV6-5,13,CASRQGAGTEAFF,TGTGCCAGCAGACAGGGGGCGGGTACTGAAGCTTTCTTT
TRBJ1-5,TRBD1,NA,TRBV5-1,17,CASSPGGGQPSNQPQHF,TGCGCCAGCAGCCCAGGGGGTGGACAGCCTAGCAATCAGCCCCAGCATTTT
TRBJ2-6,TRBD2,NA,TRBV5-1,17,CASSQTGLSSGANVLTF,TGCGCCAGCAGCCAAACGGGACTATCCTCTGGGGCCAACGTCCTGACTTTC
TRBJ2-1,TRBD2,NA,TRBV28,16,CASSAQGLATYNEQFF,TGTGCCAGCAGTGCCCAGGGACTAGCTACGTACAATGAGCAGTTCTTC
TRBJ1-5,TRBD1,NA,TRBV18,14,CASSTGNSNQPQHF,TGTGCCAGCTCGACAGGGAATAGCAATCAGCCCCAGCATTTT
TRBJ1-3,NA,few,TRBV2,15,CASISQGFSGNTIYF,TGTGCCAGCATAAGCCAGGGCTTCTCTGGAAACACCATATATTTT
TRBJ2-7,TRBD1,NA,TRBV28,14,CASSSGQGSYEQYF,TGTGCCAGCAGTTCTGGACAGGGATCCTACGAGCAGTACTTC
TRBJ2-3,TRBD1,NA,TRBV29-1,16,CSVGQGAQYGTDTQYF,TGCAGCGTTGGTCAGGGGGCGCAGTATGGCACAGATACGCAGTATTTT
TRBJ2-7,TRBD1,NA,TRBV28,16,CASTQPSGTGLYEQYF,TGTGCCAGCACTCAACCCTCCGGGACAGGCTTATACGAGCAGTACTTC
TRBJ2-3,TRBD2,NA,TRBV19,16,CASSIGTSGGRDTQYF,TGTGCCAGTAGTATAGGTACTAGCGGGGGGCGCGATACGCAGTATTTT
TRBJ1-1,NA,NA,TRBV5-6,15,CASSLSSRGYTEAFF,TGTGCCAGCAGCTTGTCGAGCAGGGGCTACACTGAAGCTTTCTTT
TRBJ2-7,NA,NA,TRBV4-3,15,CASSQDRGQTYEQYF,TGCGCCAGCAGCCAAGATCGTGGGCAGACCTACGAGCAGTACTTC
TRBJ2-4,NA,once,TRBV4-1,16,CASSQDVGAAKNSQYF,TGCGCCAGCAGCCAAGATGTAGGTGCAGCCAAAAACAGTCAGTACTTC
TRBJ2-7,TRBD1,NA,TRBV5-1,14,CASSLSQGAGEQYF,TGCGCCAGCAGCTTATCACAGGGGGCTGGTGAGCAGTACTTC
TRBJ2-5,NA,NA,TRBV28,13,CASSLDTRETQYF,TGTGCCAGCAGCCTGGACACCCGGGAGACCCAGTACTTC
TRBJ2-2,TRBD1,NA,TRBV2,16,CASSLGQGANTGELFF,TGTGCCAGCAGTCTGGGACAGGGCGCGAACACCGGGGAGCTGTTTTTT
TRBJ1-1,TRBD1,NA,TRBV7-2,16,CASSPYGTALLTEAFF,TGTGCCAGCAGCCCTTACGGGACAGCTTTGCTCACTGAAGCTTTCTTT
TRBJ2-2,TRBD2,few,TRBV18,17,CASSPDGGLAGPGELFF,TGTGCCAGCTCACCTGATGGGGGACTAGCGGGTCCCGGGGAGCTGTTTTTT
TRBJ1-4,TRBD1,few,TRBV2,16,CASKRQGAATNEKLFF,TGTGCCAGCAAGCGACAGGGGGCTGCAACTAATGAAAAACTGTTTTTT
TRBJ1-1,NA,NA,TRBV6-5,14,CASSYAGLDTEAFF,TGTGCCAGCAGTTACGCGGGGTTGGACACTGAAGCTTTCTTT
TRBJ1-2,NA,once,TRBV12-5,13,CASGLVALGTYTF,TGTGCTAGTGGTTTGGTAGCTCTCGGTACCTACACCTTC
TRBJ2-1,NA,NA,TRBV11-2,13,CASSSTIRPGQFF,TGTGCCAGCAGCTCAACTATCCGACCTGGGCAGTTCTTC
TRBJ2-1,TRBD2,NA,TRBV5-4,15,CASSSGLAGGLEQFF,TGTGCCAGCAGCTCAGGACTAGCGGGGGGGCTCGAGCAGTTCTTC
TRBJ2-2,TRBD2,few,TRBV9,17,CASSVGLSGGAPGELFF,TGTGCCAGCAGCGTAGGTCTTAGCGGGGGGGCGCCCGGGGAGCTGTTTTTT
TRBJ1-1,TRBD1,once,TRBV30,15,CAWSVPGTVNTEAFF,TGTGCCTGGAGTGTACCCGGGACAGTGAACACTGAAGCTTTCTTT
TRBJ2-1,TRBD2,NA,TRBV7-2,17,CASSASWPSGGYNEQFF,TGTGCCAGCAGCGCTAGCTGGCCTAGCGGGGGGTACAATGAGCAGTTCTTC
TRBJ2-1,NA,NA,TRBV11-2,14,CASSSRVRGREQFF,TGTGCCAGCAGCTCCCGCGTCCGGGGTCGTGAGCAGTTCTTC
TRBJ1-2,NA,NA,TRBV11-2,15,CASSPPRESDGGYTF,TGTGCCAGCAGCCCCCCCCGGGAGTCTGACGGTGGCTACACCTTC
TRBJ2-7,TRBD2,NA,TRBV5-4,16,CASSSPEGRAVGEQYF,TGTGCCAGCAGCTCACCCGAAGGGAGGGCGGTTGGCGAGCAGTACTTC
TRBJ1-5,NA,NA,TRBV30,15,CAWSVQGVYNQPQHF,TGTGCCTGGAGTGTACAGGGAGTGTACAATCAGCCCCAGCATTTT
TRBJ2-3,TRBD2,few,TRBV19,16,CASGTSGGVQGDTQYF,TGTGCCAGCGGGACTAGCGGGGGGGTGCAGGGAGATACGCAGTATTTT
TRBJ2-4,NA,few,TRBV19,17,CASSITGLGAAKNIQYF,TGTGCCAGTAGTATAACTGGTTTGGGGGCTGCCAAAAACATTCAGTACTTC
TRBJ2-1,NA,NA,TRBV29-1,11,CSVERGDQQFF,TGCAGCGTTGAACGCGGGGATCAGCAGTTCTTC
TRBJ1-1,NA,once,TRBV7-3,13,CASSLDGVAEAFF,TGTGCCAGCAGCTTAGACGGGGTGGCTGAAGCTTTCTTT
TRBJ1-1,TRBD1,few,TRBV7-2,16,CASSLGQTTLNTEAFF,TGTGCCAGCAGCTTGGGACAGACTACCCTGAACACTGAAGCTTTCTTT
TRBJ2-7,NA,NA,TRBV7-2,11,CASSLALEQYF,TGTGCCAGCAGCTTAGCCCTCGAGCAGTACTTC
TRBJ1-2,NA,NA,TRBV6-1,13,CASSETGDYGYTF,TGTGCCAGCAGTGAAACAGGAGACTATGGCTACACCTTC
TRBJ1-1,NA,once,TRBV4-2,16,CASSQATTVTYTEAFF,TGTGCCAGCAGCCAAGCAACGACAGTAACTTACACTGAAGCTTTCTTT
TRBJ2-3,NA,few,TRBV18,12,CASSPGTDTQYF,TGTGCCAGCTCACCCGGCACAGATACGCAGTATTTT
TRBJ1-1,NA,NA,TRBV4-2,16,CASSQDPRVMNTEAFF,TGTGCCAGCAGCCAAGACCCCAGGGTGATGAACACTGAAGCTTTCTTT
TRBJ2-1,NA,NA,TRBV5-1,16,CASSLGRGAWDNEQFF,TGCGCCAGCAGCTTGGGCAGGGGCGCGTGGGACAATGAGCAGTTCTTC
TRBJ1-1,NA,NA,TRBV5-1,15,CVSSPLQDGRTEAFF,TGCGTCAGCAGCCCACTACAGGACGGGCGCACTGAAGCTTTCTTT
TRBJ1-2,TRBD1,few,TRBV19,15,CASRLTGTGDSGYTF,TGTGCCAGTAGACTTACCGGGACAGGAGACAGTGGCTACACCTTC
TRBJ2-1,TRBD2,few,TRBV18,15,CASSPMVAGDLEQFF,TGTGCCAGCTCACCAATGGTAGCGGGAGATTTGGAGCAGTTCTTC
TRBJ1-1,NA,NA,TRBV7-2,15,CASSLGALMNTEAFF,TGTGCCAGCAGCTTAGGAGCCCTTATGAACACTGAAGCTTTCTTT
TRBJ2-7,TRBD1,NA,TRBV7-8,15,CASSPRQGVRYEQYF,TGTGCCAGCAGCCCCCGACAGGGTGTAAGGTACGAGCAGTACTTC